This T cell receptor beta chain was sequenced for a study of blood T cell repertoires in COVID-19. Overall study: The cDNA or gDNA used as material had been derived from T cells, B-cell-depleted T cells, or PBMCs.

V was cut by 7 bases and J by 0 bases, with 10 bases left in between. This CDR3 is built from 14 residues. Germline CDR1 LNHDA, CDR2 SQIVND (reference sequence). In the authors' workflow: From reference gene primer amplification, estimates of nucleated cell counts were derived. The data were produced by immunoSEQ multiplex PCR, yet TCRdb's version contains in-frame clones alone and is incomplete. V and J calls and clone size follow that table, whereas D and trimming were derived from the DNA. Altogether about 210,000 clones are present, 87% being singletons, with the ten largest covering about 9.3%. Those enrolled, adults aged 18 to 89 years, came from roughly 22 US areas. Clinical history as reported by participants underpinned cohort assignment.

The chain carries TRBV19 and TRBJ2-1, with a tentative D call TRBD2 (5 bases). Source material: PBMCs or T cells enriched from blood (not recorded which). This TCR came from a man between 18 and 35 years old with acute COVID-19. CDR3 in amino acids: CASNTGSSYNEQFF. The CDR3 DNA sequence: TGTGCCAGTAATACGGGGTCCTCCTACAATGAGCAGTTCTTC.